This T cell receptor (beta chain) is drawn from a study of T cells expressing NK-cell markers. The cDNA for TCR beta came from 5'RACE template switching with UMIs. TCRdb derives one entry per CDR3 protein from the 5' RACE reads, leaving out DNA. Its listing shows almost 450,000 distinct CDR3 sequences. The TCR originated in a woman between 18 and 69 years old in good health. Input material: blood T cells: a sorted CD56 or NKG2C T cell subset, CD4+ or CD8+ T cells, or bulk PBMC T cells (not recorded which).

The CDR3 spells CSVPGRYSTDTQYF. This sequence joins TRBV29-1 and TRBJ2-3; the TCRdb D gene call, TRBD1, has no DNA to confirm it. This CDR3 contains 14 residues. From germline, CDR1 is SQVTM and CDR2 ANQGSEA.